What follows are 9 T cell receptor beta chains derived from one specimen sequenced in a study of blood T cell repertoires in COVID-19. Repertoires were generated with immunoSEQ multiplex PCR, while TCRdb's copy carries only in-frame clones and drops some. The data contain about 170,000 clones, 75% to 90% of them singletons. The sample taken for sequencing was PBMCs or T cells enriched from blood (not recorded which). Receptor source: a young woman who had recovered from COVID-19.

This rearrangement joins TRBV5-1 to TRBJ1-6; 8 nucleotides align to TRBD1. Germline lookup yields CDR1 SGHRS and CDR2 YFSETQ. The junction had 3 bases not matched to a gene; V was cut back by 0 bases and J by 7 bases. The CDR3 covers 15 residues. CDR3 residues: CASSLGQGRNSPLHF. The CDR3 coding sequence is TGCGCCAGCAGCTTGGGACAGGGGAGAAATTCACCCCTCCACTTT.

The CDR3 reads CASVGKESYEQYF. CDR3 DNA sequence: TGTGCCTCCGTTGGTAAAGAGTCCTACGAGCAGTACTTC. This chain connects TRBV19 to TRBJ2-7; unclear D gene. The germline CDR1 and CDR2 sequences are LNHDA and SQIVND (reference sequence). Deletions cut 11 bases from V and 1 base from J, with 15 bases between. There are 13 residues in the CDR3.

This clone was found once. The V call is TRBV12-5, the J call TRBJ2-1, with TRBD2 matching 12 bases. Trimming cost V 0 bases and J 0 bases; bases outside gene matches: 0. The CDR3 has 17 amino acids. Per germline, CDR1 LGHNT and CDR2 FRNRAP. The CDR3 spells CASGLVTSGSSYNEQFF. For the CDR3, the DNA is TGTGCTAGTGGTTTGGTGACTAGCGGGAGCTCCTACAATGAGCAGTTCTTC.

In nucleotides, the CDR3 is TGCAGCGTTGGAGGAGGACTGACGGGGTCCGAGCAGTACTTC. Protein: CSVGGGLTGSEQYF. V gene TRBV29-1 combines with J gene TRBJ2-7; maybe TRBD2 (5 bases). Per the germline V gene, CDR1 is SQVTM and CDR2 is ANQGSEA. The CDR3 runs to 14 residues. Trimming cost V 4 bases and J 6 bases, with 19 bases left between them.

This chain joins TRBV6-5 and TRBJ1-1; no reliable D call. Trimming cost V 4 bases and J 3 bases, with 3 bases left between them. This CDR3 has 11 amino acids. Germline CDR1 and CDR2: MNHEY and SVGAGI. The CDR3 DNA is TGTGCCAGCAGTTCCGACACTGAAGCTTTCTTT. Translating it yields CASSSDTEAFF.

The rearrangement links TRBV4-3 to TRBJ2-7; 7 nucleotides match TRBD1. The CDR3 totals 14 residues. V was clipped by 4 bases and J by 1 base; unmatched bases: 4. In germline, CDR1 is LGHNA, CDR2 YSLEER. DNA for the CDR3: TGCGCCAGCAGCCGGACAGGAAATTCCTACGAGCAGTACTTC. Encoded protein: CASSRTGNSYEQYF.

V and J are TRBV9 and TRBJ2-3, with no clear D. Trimming took off 0 bases at V and 2 bases at J, with 10 bases between the two ends. Looked up from germline, CDR1 is SGDLS and CDR2 is YYNGEE. This CDR3 comprises 15 residues. CDR3 sequence: CASSVGAQITDTQYF. CDR3 DNA sequence: TGTGCCAGCAGCGTAGGGGCCCAGATCACAGATACGCAGTATTTT.

This chain uses TRBV4-1 with TRBJ2-4; 9 bases agree with TRBD1. J lost 1 base, V lost 0 bases, and 4 bases had no gene match. Germline V gene data show CDR1 as MGHRA and CDR2 as YSYEKL. This CDR3 is built from 17 residues. CDR3: CASSQDHGQGAKNIQYF. The CDR3 coding sequence is TGCGCCAGCAGCCAAGATCATGGACAGGGGGCCAAAAACATTCAGTACTTC.

The chain recombines TRBV19 with TRBJ2-3, with 9 nucleotides matching TRBD2. The V gene end was trimmed by 3 bases and the J gene end by 2 bases; junction bases not matched to a gene: 9. Germline V gene data show CDR1 as LNHDA and CDR2 as SQIVND (reference sequence). The CDR3 consists of 17 residues. The CDR3: CASSILAGGQNTDTQYF. The CDR3 region has the DNA TGTGCCAGTAGTATTCTGGCGGGAGGGCAAAACACAGATACGCAGTATTTT.